This entry concerns a single TCR beta chain. What this receptor recognizes is not known. One base away there is no much larger clone; base qualities are not given. Amplification of full-length TCR variable regions was done by 5' RACE PCR using constant-region reverse primers, and this step was followed by semi-nested PCR with Nested Universal Primer A. Using the ReliaPrep RNA Cell Miniprep System, total RNA was extracted, and the SMARTer RACE 5'/3' Kit was then used to reverse transcribe the RNA into 5'RACE-ready cDNA. An Illumina MiSeq was used to sequence the full-length TCR alpha and beta libraries, which had been barcoded with multiplex adaptors. As for the authors' bioinformatics: For each of nine subset-tissue groups, sequencing data from the five patients were combined, and the groups were compared by unsupervised clustering of TCR gene usage. The Morisita-Horn index was used to calculate repertoire similarity, with shared sequences weighted according to their contribution to each repertoire. TCRdb reanalyzed the raw reads on its own, using fastp at Q25 for trimming and MiXCR for clone calling, and kept in-frame beta chains. Every CDR3 protein is listed once, alongside the most common genes and DNA of its rows. The V and J calls shown here were made by TCRdb, not taken from the authors' results. This sample is represented by tens of thousands of distinct CDR3 sequences; 26% of them were singletons. The biggest ten clones account for roughly 4% of the sample.

To purify naive CD4+ T cells, the Miltenyi Naive CD4+ T Cell Isolation kit was used, and CD25 microbeads served to deplete Tregs. Tregs, naive and memory CD4+ T cells from tumor, blood and ipsilateral draining lymph nodes of a handful of breast cancer patients underwent full-length TCR alpha and beta sequencing. Tumor tissue, along with lymph nodes from ipsilateral axillary dissection, was perfused with PBS, minced, and then digested using collagenase I and hyaluronidase. Mononuclear cells from lymph nodes or less than 65 ml of peripheral blood were isolated by Ficoll density gradient centrifugation. A purity exceeding 90% was confirmed by FACS for the sorted cell populations. A distance of 17 bases separates the germline ends of V and J, which lose 7 bases and 8 bases respectively. The germline V gene (reference sequence) gives CDR1 as DFQATT and CDR2 as SNEGSKA. Including cysteine and phenylalanine, the CDR3 has 13 amino acids. Kept here is only the CDR3 DNA, which spans 39 bases and is read in frame from base 1.

This sample is part of a study (dated by TCRdb to 2015 to 2017). Background on the whole study: Whether tumor-infiltrating Tregs in breast cancer are recruited from blood Tregs or converted in situ from other CD4+ T cell subsets was tested. What the authors observed across the whole study: The greatest overlap of tumor-infiltrating Treg TCR alpha and beta sequences was observed with tumor naive CD4+ T cells, followed by blood naive CD4+ T cells. Tumor memory CD4+ T cell TCR gene usage was found to cluster with blood and lymph node memory CD4+ cells and with lymph node naive CD4+ cells. Validation in the larger cohort was restricted to a single TCR beta V-J rearrangement rather than whole repertoires.

Recombination connected TRBV20-1 to TRBJ1-4, with no confident D gene call. Source material: naive CD4+ T cells sorted from a lymph node. The cell subset or site label corresponds to: naive CD4+ T cells, CD4+CD45RA+CD25-. The sequence derives from a female donor with breast cancer. The CDR3 loop reads CSVRSGMIEKLFF. The DNA sequence is as follows: TGCAGTGTTCGAAGCGGGATGATCGAAAAACTGTTTTTT.